The T cell receptor beta chain described here comes from a study of blood T cell repertoires in COVID-19. At the level of the study: The United States, Italy and Spain supplied acute and convalescent COVID-19 samples. In each case, the material was cDNA or gDNA derived from T cells, B-cell-depleted T cells, or PBMCs.

Original methodology: Reference gene primer amplification gave nucleated cell count estimates. Sequenced by immunoSEQ multiplex PCR; TCRdb stores in-frame clones only, minus some. V, J and clone size derive from that table, while D and trimming were established from the DNA sequence. There are tens of thousands of clones in the sample; about nine tenths occur only once, and about a fifth lies in the top ten. From germline, CDR1 is SGDLS and CDR2 YYNGEE. The CDR3 has 13 residues. Trimming shortened V by 0 bases and J by 8 bases, and 11 bases separated the two germline ends. This clone has just a few counts.

This TCR was sampled from a woman aged 45-59 years with active or convalescent COVID-19. The sequenced material came from peripheral blood. The chain is built from TRBV9 and TRBJ2-5; D ambiguous. CDR3 protein: CASSVGSPGTQYF. CDR3 in DNA: TGTGCCAGCAGCGTAGGCTCCCCAGGCACCCAGTACTTC. The full variable domain, in which reference TRBV9 and TRBJ2-5 provide the parts outside the CDR3, is DSGVTQTPKHLITATGQRVTLRCSPRSGDLSVYWYQQSLDQGLQFLIQYYNGEERAKGNILERFSAQQFPDLHSELNLSSLELGDSALYFCASSVGSPGTQYFGPGTRLLVL.